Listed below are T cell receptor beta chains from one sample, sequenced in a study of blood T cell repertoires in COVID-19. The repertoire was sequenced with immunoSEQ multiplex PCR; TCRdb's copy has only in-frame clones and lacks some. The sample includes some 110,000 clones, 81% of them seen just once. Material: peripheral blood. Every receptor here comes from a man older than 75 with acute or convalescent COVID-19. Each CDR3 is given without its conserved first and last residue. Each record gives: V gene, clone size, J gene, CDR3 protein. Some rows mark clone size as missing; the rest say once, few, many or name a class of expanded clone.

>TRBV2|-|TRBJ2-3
ASSAVGTNTDTQY
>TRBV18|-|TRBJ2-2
ASSPSGTANTGELF
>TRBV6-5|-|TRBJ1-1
ASTDRANTEAF
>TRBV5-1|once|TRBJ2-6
ASSLVALGAGANVLT
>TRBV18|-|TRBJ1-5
ASSPRHLNQPQH
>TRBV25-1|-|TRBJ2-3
ASSEWRGSTDTQY
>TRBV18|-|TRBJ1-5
ASSPAVSPDQPQH
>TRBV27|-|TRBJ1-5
ASSLLGTGGSNQPQH
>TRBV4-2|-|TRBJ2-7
ASSQDKNRELYEQY
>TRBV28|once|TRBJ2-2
ASSFTGLVSGELF
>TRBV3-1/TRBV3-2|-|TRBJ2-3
ASSQPGQVLYTQY
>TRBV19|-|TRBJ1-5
ASSVQGNQPQH
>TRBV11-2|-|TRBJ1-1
ASSLENLGATEAF
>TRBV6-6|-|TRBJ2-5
ASTEPESGGRGTQY
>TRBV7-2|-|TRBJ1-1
ASSLGRQNTEAF
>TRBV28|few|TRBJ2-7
ASSFGRRLSSYEQY
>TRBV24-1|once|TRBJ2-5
ATSDTSGSRGETQY
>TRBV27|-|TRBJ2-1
ASTHAAGRGNNEQF
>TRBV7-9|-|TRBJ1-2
ASRRDANYGYT
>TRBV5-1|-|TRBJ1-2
ASSLRQGDGYT
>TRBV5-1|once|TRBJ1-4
ASSLEGANEKLF
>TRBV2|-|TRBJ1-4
ASCRQGSNEKLF
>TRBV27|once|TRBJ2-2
ASSYGGLAGITGELF
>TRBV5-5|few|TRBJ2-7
ASSRTSGARPGEQY
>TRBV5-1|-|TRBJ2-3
ASSLGATSTDTQY
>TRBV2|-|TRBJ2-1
ASSDELAGVGNEQF
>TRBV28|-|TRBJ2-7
ASTSDRADPY
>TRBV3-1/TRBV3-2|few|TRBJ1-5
ASSPSRGNQPQH
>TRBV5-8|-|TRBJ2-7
ASSLNSHFYEQY
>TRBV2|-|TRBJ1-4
ASSLRGEKLF
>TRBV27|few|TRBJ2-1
ASPGWREGMNEQF
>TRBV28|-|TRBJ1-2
ASFRGTNYGYT
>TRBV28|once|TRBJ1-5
AGGTGNQPQH
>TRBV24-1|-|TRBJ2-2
ATSDSGTVTGELF
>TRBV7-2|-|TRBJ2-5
ASSLAGLAGRETQY
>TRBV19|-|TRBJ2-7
ASSSQGETYEQY
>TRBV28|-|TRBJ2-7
ASRGGTGEEQY
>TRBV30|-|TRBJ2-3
AGPSGRAGDTQY
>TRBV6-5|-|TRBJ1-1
ASSFDRGRGNTEAF
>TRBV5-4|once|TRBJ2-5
ASSLAGTGETQY
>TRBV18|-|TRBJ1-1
ASSPIGQLEAF
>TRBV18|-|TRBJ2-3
ASSPAGGKRDTQY
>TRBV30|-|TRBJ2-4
AWSPGQTLAKNIQY
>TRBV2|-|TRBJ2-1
ASSEGLGLAGHNEQF
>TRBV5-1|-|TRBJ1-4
ASSSGMGGTNEKLF